One and the same sample provided the 6 T cell receptor beta chains below, sequenced in a study of regulatory T cells in long-lasting Graves disease. iRepertoire HTBI primers and Arm-PCR of CDR3 regions built TCR beta libraries. TCRdb processed the multiplex PCR reads anew with MiXCR; each CDR3 protein has one entry. This sample has 400,000 to 500,000 distinct CDR3 sequences, with roughly 20% found just once. Time point in this sample: persistent/refractory GD, antithyroid drugs over 5 years with positive TRAb. PBMC-extracted RNA yielded the TCR library. The input for sequencing was peripheral blood mononuclear cells (PBMCs), taken when the disease was refractory, from a patient treated with antithyroid drugs. Receptors originate from a female donor with Graves disease.

This clonotype has a count of ten or more. The chain recombines TRBV16 with TRBJ2-7; 11 bases match TRBD2. CDR1 and CDR2 from the germline V gene are KGHSY and FQNENV. V shed 0 bases, J shed 0 bases, and the junction held 4 bases outside the gene matches. This CDR3 region has 17 residues. CDR3 sequence: CASSQSPSGRFSYEQYF. The CDR3 DNA reads TGTGCCAGCAGCCAATCACCTAGCGGGAGGTTCTCCTACGAGCAGTACTTC.

This clonotype came up a few times. This sequence joins TRBV7-2 and TRBJ2-1; 9 bases are a match to TRBD2. CDR3 length: 16 amino acids. The germline CDR1 and CDR2 sequences are SGHTA and FQGNSA. Germline trimming cut 4 bases from V and 3 bases from J; bases unmatched to any gene: 7. The CDR3: CASSSLAGVVYNEQFF. CDR3 in DNA: TGTGCCAGCAGCTCATTAGCGGGAGTGGTCTACAATGAGCAGTTCTTC.

The sample holds many counts of this clonotype. The chain couples TRBV29-1 to TRBJ2-5; either TRBD1 or TRBD2 may supply D (6 bases each). Per the germline V gene, CDR1 is SQVTM and CDR2 is ANQGSEA. V lost 6 bases, J lost 10 bases, and 30 bases lay in between. CDR3 length: 16 residues. CDR3 protein: CSVLRGLGGKKFGQYF. In DNA, the CDR3 is TGCAGCGTATTGAGGGGGTTGGGGGGAAAGAAGTTCGGCCAGTACTTC.

This clonotype was detected only a few times. The V call is TRBV6-5, the J call TRBJ1-2; TRBD1 is a possible D gene (5 bases). Germline V gives CDR1 MNHEY, CDR2 SVGAGI. The V gene lost 0 bases and the J gene lost 4 bases, with 9 bases spanning the gap. This CDR3 spans 14 amino acids. This CDR3 reads CASSYSSGVYGYTF. As DNA, the CDR3 is TGTGCCAGCAGTTACTCGTCGGGGGTCTATGGCTACACCTTC.

This clonotype was detected many times. The V and J genes are TRBV6-1 and TRBJ1-1; weak D call: TRBD1 (6 bases). The CDR3 loop spans 15 amino acids. Trimming removed 6 bases from V and 4 bases from J, with 18 bases in between. Germline loops: CDR1 MNHNS, CDR2 SASEGT. The CDR3 here is CASRLNTGKSTEAFF. The CDR3 nucleotides are TGTGCCAGCAGGCTAAATACAGGGAAGTCCACTGAAGCTTTCTTT.

This clonotype was seen more than once but under ten times. This sequence joins TRBV6-2 or TRBV6-3 and TRBJ1-5; D is unclear. CDR3 length: 14 residues. Per the germline V gene, CDR1 is MNHEY and CDR2 is SVGEGT. Trimming shortened V by 6 bases and J by 3 bases, and 12 bases separated the two germline ends. The CDR3 nucleotides are TGTGCCAGCAGCCCAGATCAGATCAATCAGCCCCAGCATTTT. Translating it yields CASSPDQINQPQHF.